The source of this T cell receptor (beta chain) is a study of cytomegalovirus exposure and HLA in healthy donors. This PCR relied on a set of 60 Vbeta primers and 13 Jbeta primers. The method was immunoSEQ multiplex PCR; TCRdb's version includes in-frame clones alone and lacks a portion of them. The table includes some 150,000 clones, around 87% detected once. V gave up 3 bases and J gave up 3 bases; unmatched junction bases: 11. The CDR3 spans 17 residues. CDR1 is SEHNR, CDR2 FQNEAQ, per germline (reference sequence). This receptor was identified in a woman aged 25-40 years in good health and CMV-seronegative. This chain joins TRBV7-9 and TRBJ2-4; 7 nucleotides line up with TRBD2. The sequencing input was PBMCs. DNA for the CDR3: TGTGCCAGCAGCTTGCTAAATAATGAGCGGGACAAAAACATTCAGTACTTC. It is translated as CASSLLNNERDKNIQYF.